This entry features one T cell receptor (beta chain) sequence. Some clones are missing from TCRdb's copy, which holds only in-frame ones; the method was immunoSEQ multiplex PCR. The sample records thousands of clones, around nine tenths being singletons. The entry originates in a study of hypomethylating agent response in myelodysplastic syndrome. Study as a whole: Of patients, most of the 11 got azacitidine and 3 of 11 decitabine.

V gave up 3 bases and J gave up 8 bases; unmatched junction bases: 6. The CDR3 extends over 14 amino acids. CDR1 and CDR2 (germline): LNHDA, SQIVND (reference sequence). Here the sequenced sample was bone marrow, taken before or after starting hypomethylating agent treatment for myelodysplastic syndrome (not recorded which). This receptor was obtained from a human donor with myelodysplastic syndrome. This chain joins TRBV19 and TRBJ1-2; TRBD1 matches 10 bases. The CDR3 reads CASSIRDRGWGYTF. The CDR3 nucleotides read TGTGCCAGTAGTATTCGGGACAGGGGCTGGGGCTACACCTTC.